The present T cell receptor beta chain was sequenced within a study of blood T cell repertoires in COVID-19. Turning to the study itself: COVID-19 samples collected from the United States, Italy and Spain covered acute and convalescent phases. Sample material is recorded as cDNA or gDNA derived from T cells, B-cell-depleted T cells, or PBMCs.

Some clones are missing from TCRdb's copy, which holds only in-frame ones; the method was immunoSEQ multiplex PCR. The sample carries roughly 160,000 clones, approximately 79% recorded once. This TCR was recovered from a woman aged 55-70 years with COVID-19, enrolled during active disease. Sequences were obtained from peripheral blood.

CDR3 protein: CASSLAWDSNEQFF. The DNA of the CDR3 is TGTGCCAGCAGCTTAGCCTGGGACAGCAATGAGCAGTTCTTC. V is TRBV7-2 and J is TRBJ2-1; TRBD1 aligns across 7 bases. V was clipped by 0 bases and J by 6 bases; unmatched bases: 2. Per the germline V gene, CDR1 is SGHTA and CDR2 is FQGNSA. The CDR3 is made up of 14 amino acids.